This T cell receptor (beta chain) appears in the sequencing data of a study of vaccination and CD4 T cells after COVID-19. The wider study: Median time from COVID diagnosis to post-COVID sampling was 100 to 130 days (35 to 161). General study points: Early post-infection timepoints were missing, and relatively few convalescent patients were studied.

The Oncomine TCR Beta short-read assay sequenced DNA from cultured CD4+ T cells. MiXCR, run by TCRdb on the PCR reads, gives a single entry per CDR3 protein. The sample includes about 7,800 distinct CDR3 sequences, roughly 50% seen only once; the top ten take 30% to 35%. This clonotype showed up just once. Its antigen is as yet unknown. Per germline, CDR1 SGHNT and CDR2 YENEEA. This CDR3 comprises 13 residues. The V and J ends lost 5 bases and 10 bases, in that order; junction bases with no gene match: 8. Stated treatment: approximately 11-day PBMC culture with coronavirus spike peptide pools or control peptides (ViraFEST assay). The ViraFEST method relied on peptide pools to expand antigen-specific T cells, followed by TCR sequencing.

The clonotype originates from a human donor who had recovered from COVID-19. V and J are TRBV11-3 and TRBJ2-1; TRBD2 agrees at 7 bases. The sample consisted of CD4+ T cells from blood, cultured in vitro. CDR3 region: CASSPDGAGEQFF. DNA for the CDR3: TGTGCCAGCAGCCCCGACGGAGCGGGAGAGCAGTTCTTC.